This T cell receptor (beta chain) was profiled in a study of T cell responses to AZD1222 COVID-19 vaccine. As for this clone: Its target is unknown.

Samples with a second dose at about 4 or about 12 weeks were pooled together. The CDR3 is made up of 13 amino acids. The V gene's germline CDR1 is SGHTA and CDR2 FQGNSA. V was trimmed by 5 bases and J by 6 bases, leaving 11 bases between them. Study conclusions and caveats: AZD1222 recipients seropositive at baseline numbered only 5 or 6. Nearly half of spike-specific TCRs reportedly go after variant regions that carry no mutations.

The method was immunoSEQ multiplex PCR; TCRdb's version includes in-frame clones alone and lacks a portion of them. This table has approximately 270,000 clones, approximately 94% appearing once. The chain has TRBV7-2 and TRBJ1-5; D not certain. The specimen was peripheral blood, collected 28 days after the second AZD1222 dose. This receptor was taken from an adult who received the AZD1222 COVID-19 vaccine. DNA of the CDR3: TGTGCCAGCAGCCAAGAGCGGGCTCAGCCCCAGCATTTT. Protein sequence: CASSQERAQPQHF.